This T cell receptor beta chain was captured by sequencing in a study of T-cell reconstitution after alpha-beta-depleted transplantation in children. Study-level findings and limits: Expanded clones from the graft, numbering several hundred, reportedly supplied alpha-beta T cells about two months after transplant.

Construction of the TCRbeta library involved unique molecular identifiers. In TCRdb, the PCR reads were re-called with MiXCR into one record per CDR3 protein. The sample yields roughly 790,000 distinct CDR3 sequences, 15% to 20% seen once. This clonotype was counted a few times. Antigen specificity is unknown. V lost 3 bases, J lost 4 bases, and 9 bases lay in between. There are 13 residues in the CDR3. The starting material was PBMCs, mostly from graft donor cells, obtained 360 days after TCRalphabeta/CD19-depleted stem cell transplant. The chain recombines TRBV12-3 or TRBV12-4 with TRBJ1-2; D is perhaps TRBD1 (6 bases). The receptor was isolated from a male patient younger than 18 who had a stem cell transplant for acute lymphoblastic leukemia, so the T cells may come from the graft donor. This CDR3 is CASSLGAIYGYTF. CDR3 nucleotides: TGTGCCAGCAGTTTGGGGGCTATCTATGGCTACACCTTC.